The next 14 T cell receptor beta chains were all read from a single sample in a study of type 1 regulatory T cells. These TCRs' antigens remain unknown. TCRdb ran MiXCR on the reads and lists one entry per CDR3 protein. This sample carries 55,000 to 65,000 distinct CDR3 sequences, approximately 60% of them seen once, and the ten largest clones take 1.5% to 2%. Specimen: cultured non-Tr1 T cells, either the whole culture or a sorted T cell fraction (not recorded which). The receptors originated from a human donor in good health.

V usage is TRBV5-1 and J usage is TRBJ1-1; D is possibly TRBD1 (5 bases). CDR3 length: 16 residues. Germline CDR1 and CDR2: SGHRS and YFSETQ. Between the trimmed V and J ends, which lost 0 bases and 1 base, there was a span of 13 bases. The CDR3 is CASSLGQGYTNTEAFF. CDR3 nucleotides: TGCGCCAGCAGCTTGGGGCAGGGTTATACGAACACTGAAGCTTTCTTT.

The CDR3: CASTITAPGDEKLFF. In nucleotides, the CDR3 is TGTGCCAGTACCATCACCGCGCCGGGGGATGAAAAACTGTTTTTT. J is TRBJ1-4 and V is TRBV19; D is possibly TRBD1 (5 bases). This CDR3 spans 15 amino acids. Trimming pared 7 bases from V and 6 bases from J, leaving 18 bases between. CDR1 and CDR2 from the germline V gene are LNHDA and SQIVND (reference sequence).

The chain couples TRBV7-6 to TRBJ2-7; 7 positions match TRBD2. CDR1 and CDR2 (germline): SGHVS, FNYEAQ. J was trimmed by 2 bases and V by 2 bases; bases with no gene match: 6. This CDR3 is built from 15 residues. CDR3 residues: CASSLSSGETYEQYF. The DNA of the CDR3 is TGTGCCAGCAGCTTATCTAGCGGAGAAACCTACGAGCAGTACTTC.

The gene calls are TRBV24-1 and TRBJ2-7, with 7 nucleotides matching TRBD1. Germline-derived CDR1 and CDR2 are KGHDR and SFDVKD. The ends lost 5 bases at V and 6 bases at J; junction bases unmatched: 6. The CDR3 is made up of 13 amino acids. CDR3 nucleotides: TGTGCCACCAGTGCCAGACAGGGTTCCGAGCAGTACTTC. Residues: CATSARQGSEQYF.

CDR3 region: CASSLAGGWTDTQYF. The CDR3 nucleotides are TGCGCCAGCAGTTTAGCGGGAGGTTGGACAGATACGCAGTATTTT. This chain joins TRBV5-1 and TRBJ2-3; 10 bases agree with TRBD2. The V and J ends lost 5 bases and 3 bases, in that order; junction bases with no gene match: 6. Germline V gene data show CDR1 as SGHRS and CDR2 as YFSETQ. The CDR3 covers 15 residues.

The CDR3 DNA reads TGTGCCAGCAGCGTATCTAGCACAGATACGCAGTATTTT. Its translation is CASSVSSTDTQYF. The rearrangement links TRBV7-3 to TRBJ2-3; D is undetermined. V dropped 5 bases and J dropped 0 bases, with 6 bases sitting between them. The germline CDR1 and CDR2 sequences are SGHTA and FQGTGA. This CDR3 region has 13 residues.

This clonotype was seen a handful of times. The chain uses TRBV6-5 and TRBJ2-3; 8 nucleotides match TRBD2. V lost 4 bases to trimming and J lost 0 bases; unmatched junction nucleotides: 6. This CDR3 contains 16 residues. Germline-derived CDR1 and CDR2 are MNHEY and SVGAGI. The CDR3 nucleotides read TGTGCCAGCAGTTTACTAGCGGCCAGAAGCACAGATACGCAGTATTTT. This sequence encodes CASSLLAARSTDTQYF.

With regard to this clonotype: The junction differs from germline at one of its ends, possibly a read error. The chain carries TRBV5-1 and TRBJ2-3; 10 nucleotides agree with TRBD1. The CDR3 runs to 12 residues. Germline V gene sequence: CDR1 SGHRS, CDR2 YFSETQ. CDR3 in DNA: TGCGCCAGCAGCTTGGTTGGGGACAGGGGAAACTTT. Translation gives CASSLVGDRGNF.

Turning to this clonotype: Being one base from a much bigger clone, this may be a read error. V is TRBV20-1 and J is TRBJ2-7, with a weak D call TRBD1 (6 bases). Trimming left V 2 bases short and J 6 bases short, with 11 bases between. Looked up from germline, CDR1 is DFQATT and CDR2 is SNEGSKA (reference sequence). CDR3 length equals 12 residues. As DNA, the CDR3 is TGCAGTGCTAGACCCGAGACAGGCGAGCAGTACTTC. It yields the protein CSARPETGEQYF.

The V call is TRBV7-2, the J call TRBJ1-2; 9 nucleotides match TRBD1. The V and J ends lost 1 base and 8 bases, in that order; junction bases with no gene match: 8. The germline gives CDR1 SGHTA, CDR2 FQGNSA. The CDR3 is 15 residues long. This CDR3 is CASSLEPGQGGGYTF. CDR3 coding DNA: TGTGCCAGCAGCTTAGAACCGGGACAGGGAGGAGGCTACACCTTC.

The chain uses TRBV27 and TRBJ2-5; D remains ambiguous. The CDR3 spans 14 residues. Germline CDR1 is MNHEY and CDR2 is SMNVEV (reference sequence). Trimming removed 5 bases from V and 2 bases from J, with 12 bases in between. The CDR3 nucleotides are TGTGCCAGCAGTACAAACGGGCAGCAAGAGACCCAGTACTTC. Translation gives CASSTNGQQETQYF.

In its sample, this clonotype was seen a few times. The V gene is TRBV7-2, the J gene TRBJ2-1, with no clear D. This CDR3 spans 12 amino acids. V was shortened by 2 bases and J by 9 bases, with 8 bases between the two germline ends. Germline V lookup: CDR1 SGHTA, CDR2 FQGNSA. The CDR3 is CASSLQNGEQFF. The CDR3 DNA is TGTGCCAGCAGCTTACAGAACGGTGAGCAGTTCTTC.

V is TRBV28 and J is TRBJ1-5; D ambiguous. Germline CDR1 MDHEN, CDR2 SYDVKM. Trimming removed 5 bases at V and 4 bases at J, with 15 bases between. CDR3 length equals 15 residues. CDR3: CASSGGRRINQPQHF. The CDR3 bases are TGTGCCAGCAGTGGCGGACGCAGGATTAATCAGCCCCAGCATTTT.

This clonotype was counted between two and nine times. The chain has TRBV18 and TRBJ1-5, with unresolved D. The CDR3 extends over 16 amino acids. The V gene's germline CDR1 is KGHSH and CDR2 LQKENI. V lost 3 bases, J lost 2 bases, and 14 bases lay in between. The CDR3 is CASSPDGRRGNQPQHF. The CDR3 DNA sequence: TGTGCCAGCTCACCCGACGGACGTAGGGGCAATCAGCCCCAGCATTTT. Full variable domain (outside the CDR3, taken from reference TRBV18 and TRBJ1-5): NAGVMQNPRHLVRRRGQEARLRCSPMKGHSHVYWYRQLPEEGLKFMVYLQKENIIDESGMPKERFSAEFPKEGPSILRIQQVVRGDSAAYFCASSPDGRRGNQPQHFGDGTRLSIL.